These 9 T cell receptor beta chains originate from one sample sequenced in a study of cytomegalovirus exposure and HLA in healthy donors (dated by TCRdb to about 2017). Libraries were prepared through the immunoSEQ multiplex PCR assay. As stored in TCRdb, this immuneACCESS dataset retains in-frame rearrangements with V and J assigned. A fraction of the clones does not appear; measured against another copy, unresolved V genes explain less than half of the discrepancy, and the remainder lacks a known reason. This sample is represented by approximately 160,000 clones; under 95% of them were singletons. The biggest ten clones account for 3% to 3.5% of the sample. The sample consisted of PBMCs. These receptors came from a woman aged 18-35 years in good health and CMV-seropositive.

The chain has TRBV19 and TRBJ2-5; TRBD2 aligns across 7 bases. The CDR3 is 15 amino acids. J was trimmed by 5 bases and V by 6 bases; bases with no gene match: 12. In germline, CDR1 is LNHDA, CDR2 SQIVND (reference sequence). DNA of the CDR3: TGTGCCAGTAGCTCCGGGACTAACATCCGTGAGACCCAGTACTTC. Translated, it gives CASSSGTNIRETQYF.

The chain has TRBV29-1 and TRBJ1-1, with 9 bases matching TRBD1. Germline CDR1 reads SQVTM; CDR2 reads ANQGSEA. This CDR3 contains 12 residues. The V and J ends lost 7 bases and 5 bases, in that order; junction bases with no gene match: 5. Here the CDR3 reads CSAAGTGTEAFF. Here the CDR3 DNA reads TGCAGCGCGGCCGGGACAGGGACTGAAGCTTTCTTT.

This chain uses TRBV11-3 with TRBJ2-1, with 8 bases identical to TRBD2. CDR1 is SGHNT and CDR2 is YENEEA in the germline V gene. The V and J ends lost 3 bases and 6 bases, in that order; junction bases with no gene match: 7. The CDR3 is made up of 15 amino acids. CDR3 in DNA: TGTGCCAGCAGCTTGACAGCGGGAGATTCCAATGAGCAGTTCTTC. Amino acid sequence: CASSLTAGDSNEQFF.

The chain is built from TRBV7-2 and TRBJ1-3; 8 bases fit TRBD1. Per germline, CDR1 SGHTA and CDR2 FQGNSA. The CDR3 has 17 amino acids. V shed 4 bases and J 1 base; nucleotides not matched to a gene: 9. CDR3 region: CASSSSRDRISGNTIYF. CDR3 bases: TGTGCCAGCAGCTCCAGCCGGGACAGGATTTCTGGAAACACCATATATTTT.

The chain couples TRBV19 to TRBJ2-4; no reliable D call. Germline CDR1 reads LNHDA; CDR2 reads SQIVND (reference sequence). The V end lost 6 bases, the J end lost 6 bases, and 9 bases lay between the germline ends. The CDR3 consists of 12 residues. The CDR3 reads CASRVYANIQYF. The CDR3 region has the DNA TGTGCCAGTAGAGTCTATGCAAACATTCAGTACTTC.

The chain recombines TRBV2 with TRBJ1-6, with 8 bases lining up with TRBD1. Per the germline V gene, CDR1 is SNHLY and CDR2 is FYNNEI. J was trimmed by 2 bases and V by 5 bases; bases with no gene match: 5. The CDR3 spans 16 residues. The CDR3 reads CASSPRTGPYNSPLHF. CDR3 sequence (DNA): TGTGCCAGCAGTCCTAGGACAGGGCCCTATAATTCACCCCTCCACTTT.

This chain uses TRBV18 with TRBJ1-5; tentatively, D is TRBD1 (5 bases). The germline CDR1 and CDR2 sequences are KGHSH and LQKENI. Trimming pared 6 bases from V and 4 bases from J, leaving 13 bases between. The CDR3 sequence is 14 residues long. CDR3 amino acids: CASSQGQGNQPQHF. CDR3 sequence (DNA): TGTGCCAGCTCCCAAGGACAAGGAAATCAGCCCCAGCATTTT.

In DNA form, the CDR3 reads TGTGCCAGCAGCTTAGACAGGGCCGGGTTAGGTCAGGAGACCCAGTACTTC. Protein sequence: CASSLDRAGLGQETQYF. The V call is TRBV11-2, the J call TRBJ2-5, with D possibly being TRBD1 (5 bases). Trimming removed 0 bases from V and 5 bases from J, with 19 bases in between. Germline V gene data show CDR1 as SGHAT and CDR2 as FQNNGV. There are 17 residues in the CDR3.

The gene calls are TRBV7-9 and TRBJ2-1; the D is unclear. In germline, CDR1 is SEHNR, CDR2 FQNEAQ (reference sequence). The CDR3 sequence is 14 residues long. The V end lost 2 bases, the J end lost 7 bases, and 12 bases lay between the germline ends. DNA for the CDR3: TGTGCCAGCAGCTTAAATGAGAGGTCAAATGAGCAGTTCTTC. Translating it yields CASSLNERSNEQFF. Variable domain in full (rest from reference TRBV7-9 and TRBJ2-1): DTGVSQNPRHKITKRGQNVTFRCDPISEHNRLYWYRQTLGQGPEFLTYFQNEAQLEKSRLLSDRFSAERPKGSFSTLEIQRTEQGDSAMYLCASSLNERSNEQFFGPGTRLTVL.